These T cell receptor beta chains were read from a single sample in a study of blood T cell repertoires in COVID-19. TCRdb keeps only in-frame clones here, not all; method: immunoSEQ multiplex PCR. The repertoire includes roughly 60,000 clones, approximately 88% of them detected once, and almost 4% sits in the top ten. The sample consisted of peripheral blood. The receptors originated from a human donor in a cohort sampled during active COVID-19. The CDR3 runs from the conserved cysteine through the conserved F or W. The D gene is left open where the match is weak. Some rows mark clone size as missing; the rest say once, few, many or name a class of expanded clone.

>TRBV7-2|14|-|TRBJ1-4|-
CASSPGAGNEKLFF
TGTGCCAGCAGTCCTGGCGCAGGTAATGAAAAACTGTTTTTT
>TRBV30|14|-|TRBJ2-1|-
CAWSSAIPYNEQFF
TGTGCCTGGAGCTCAGCGATCCCCTACAATGAGCAGTTCTTC
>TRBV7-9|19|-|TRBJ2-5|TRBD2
CASSSSGEWTSGGWETQYF
TGTGCCAGCAGCTCTAGTGGGGAATGGACTAGCGGGGGGTGGGAGACCCAGTACTTC
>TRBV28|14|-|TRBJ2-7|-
CASSSPLGTGEQYF
TGTGCCAGCAGTTCCCCACTCGGTACGGGAGAGCAGTACTTC
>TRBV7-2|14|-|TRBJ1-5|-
CASSYTGTNQPQHF
TGTGCCAGCAGCTATACAGGCACCAATCAGCCCCAGCATTTT
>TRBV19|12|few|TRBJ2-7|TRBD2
CASSRGGYEQYF
TGTGCCAGTAGTAGGGGGGGCTACGAGCAGTACTTC
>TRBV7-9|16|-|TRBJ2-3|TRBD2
CASSLTSGGEIDTQYF
TGTGCCAGCAGCTTAACTAGCGGGGGGGAAATAGATACGCAGTATTTT
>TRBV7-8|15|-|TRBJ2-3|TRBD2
CASKSGLAGNDTQYF
TGTGCCAGCAAATCCGGACTAGCGGGAAATGATACGCAGTATTTT
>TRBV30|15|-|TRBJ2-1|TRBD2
CAWSPGTTSYNEQFF
TGTGCCTGGAGTCCGGGGACTACCTCCTACAATGAGCAGTTCTTC
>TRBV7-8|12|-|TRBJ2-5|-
CASAGIQETQYF
TGTGCCAGCGCGGGCATCCAAGAGACCCAGTACTTC
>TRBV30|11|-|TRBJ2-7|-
CAWSERYEQYF
TGTGCCTGGTCGGAGCGCTACGAGCAGTACTTC
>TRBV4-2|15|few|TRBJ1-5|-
CASSQGANSNQPQHF
TGTGCCAGCAGCCAGGGGGCGAATAGCAATCAGCCCCAGCATTTT
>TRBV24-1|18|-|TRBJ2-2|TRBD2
CATSDNPGLAKEGGELFF
TGTGCCACCAGTGACAACCCGGGACTAGCGAAGGAAGGCGGGGAGCTGTTTTTT
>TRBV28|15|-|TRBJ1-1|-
CASSLKTSWNTEAFF
TGTGCCAGCAGTTTAAAGACTAGCTGGAACACTGAAGCTTTCTTT
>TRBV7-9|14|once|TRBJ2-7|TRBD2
CASFRGGGPGEQYF
TGTGCCAGCTTCCGGGGGGGAGGCCCGGGCGAGCAGTACTTC
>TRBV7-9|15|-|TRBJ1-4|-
CASSSYSVINEKLFF
TGTGCCAGCAGCTCCTACAGTGTAATTAATGAAAAACTGTTTTTT
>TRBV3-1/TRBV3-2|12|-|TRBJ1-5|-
CATPTVALAQHF
TGTGCCACTCCGACAGTTGCTTTAGCCCAGCATTTT
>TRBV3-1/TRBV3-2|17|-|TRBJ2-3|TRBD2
CASSQDNSGRSTDTQYF
TGTGCCAGCAGCCAAGATAACAGCGGGAGGAGCACAGATACGCAGTATTTT
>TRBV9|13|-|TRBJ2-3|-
CATQGQGTDTQYF
TGTGCCACTCAAGGGCAGGGGACAGATACGCAGTATTTT
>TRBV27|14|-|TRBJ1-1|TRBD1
CASSSTTGVTEAFF
TGTGCCAGCAGTTCCACGACAGGGGTCACTGAAGCTTTCTTT
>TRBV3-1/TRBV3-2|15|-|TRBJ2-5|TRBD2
CASSQGLAGQETQYF
TGTGCCAGCAGCCAAGGGCTAGCGGGCCAAGAGACCCAGTACTTC
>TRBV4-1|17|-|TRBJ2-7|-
CASSPFGGQLLPNEQYF
TGCGCCAGCAGCCCCTTCGGAGGACAGCTCCTACCCAACGAGCAGTACTTC
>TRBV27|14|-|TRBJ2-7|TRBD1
CASSPTGGNYEQYF
TGTGCCAGCAGTCCTACAGGGGGCAACTACGAGCAGTACTTC
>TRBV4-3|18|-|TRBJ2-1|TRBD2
CASSPYISQSGRNGEQFF
TGCGCCAGCAGCCCTTACATTTCACAAAGCGGGAGGAATGGTGAGCAGTTCTTC
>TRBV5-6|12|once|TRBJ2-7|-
CASSLVQNEQYF
TGTGCCAGCAGCTTGGTACAGAACGAGCAGTACTTC
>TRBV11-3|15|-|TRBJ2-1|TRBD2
CASSPGTSGGNEQFF
TGTGCCAGCAGCCCCGGGACTAGCGGGGGGAATGAGCAGTTCTTC
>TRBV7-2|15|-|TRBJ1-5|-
CASSITSTGYQPQHF
TGTGCCAGCAGCATCACGTCGACAGGCTATCAGCCCCAGCATTTT
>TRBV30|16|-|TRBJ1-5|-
CAWSGFEGSKYQPQHF
TGTGCCTGGAGTGGATTTGAGGGCTCCAAGTATCAGCCCCAGCATTTT
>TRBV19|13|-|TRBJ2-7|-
CASSIEAAYEQYF
TGTGCCAGTAGTATAGAGGCGGCTTACGAGCAGTACTTC
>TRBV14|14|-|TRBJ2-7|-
CASSQGPIPYEQYF
TGTGCCAGCAGCCAGGGCCCAATTCCCTACGAGCAGTACTTC
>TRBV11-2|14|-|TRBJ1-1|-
CASSPEAYQTEAFF
TGTGCCAGCAGCCCGGAGGCCTACCAGACTGAAGCTTTCTTT
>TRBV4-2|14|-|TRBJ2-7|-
CASSQDVTVYEQYF
TGTGCCAGCAGCCAAGATGTCACGGTCTACGAGCAGTACTTC
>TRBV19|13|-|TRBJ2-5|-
CASSSRGQETQYF
TGTGCCAGTAGTTCTCGGGGCCAAGAGACCCAGTACTTC
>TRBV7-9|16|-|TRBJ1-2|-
CASSSQSKGTGGGYTF
TGTGCCAGCAGCTCGCAAAGTAAGGGAACCGGGGGAGGCTACACCTTC
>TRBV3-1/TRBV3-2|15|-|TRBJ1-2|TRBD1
CASSHRQGAKRGYTF
TGTGCCAGCAGCCATCGTCAGGGGGCGAAGCGTGGCTACACCTTC
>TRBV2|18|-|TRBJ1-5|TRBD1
CASSGGQGYRISNQPQHF
TGTGCCAGCAGTGGGGGACAGGGCTACCGTATTAGCAATCAGCCCCAGCATTTT
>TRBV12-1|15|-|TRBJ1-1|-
CASSFRDRVDTEAFF
TGTGCCAGCAGCTTCCGGGACAGGGTGGACACTGAAGCTTTCTTT
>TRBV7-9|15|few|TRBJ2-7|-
CASSSRNRGGVEQYF
TGTGCCAGCAGCTCAAGGAACAGGGGAGGAGTCGAGCAGTACTTC
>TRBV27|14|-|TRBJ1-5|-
CASSFGGSDQPQHF
TGTGCCAGCAGTTTCGGGGGGTCCGATCAGCCCCAGCATTTT
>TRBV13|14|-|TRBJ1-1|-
CASSPQVMNTEAFF
TGTGCCAGCAGCCCTCAGGTCATGAACACTGAAGCTTTCTTT
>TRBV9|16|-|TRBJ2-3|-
CASSSTTQVGTDTQYF
TGTGCCAGCAGCAGTACGACCCAGGTCGGCACAGATACGCAGTATTTT
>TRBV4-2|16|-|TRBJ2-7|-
CASSQETPGGAGEQYF
TGTGCCAGCAGCCAAGAAACCCCGGGGGGCGCGGGGGAGCAGTACTTC
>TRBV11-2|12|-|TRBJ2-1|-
CASSLGSSEQFF
TGTGCCAGCAGCTTAGGAAGCTCTGAGCAGTTCTTC
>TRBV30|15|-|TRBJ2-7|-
CAWTIGGGRVYEQYF
TGTGCCTGGACCATAGGAGGAGGCAGAGTATACGAGCAGTACTTC
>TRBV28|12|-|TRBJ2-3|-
CASMSGTDTQYF
TGTGCCAGCATGTCCGGGACAGATACGCAGTATTTT
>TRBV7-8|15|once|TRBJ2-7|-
CASSSLAVSSYEQYF
TGTGCCAGCAGCTCGTTAGCGGTCAGCTCCTACGAGCAGTACTTC
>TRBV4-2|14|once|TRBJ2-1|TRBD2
CASSPRTRSNEQFF
TGTGCCAGCAGCCCCCGGACTAGGAGTAATGAGCAGTTCTTC
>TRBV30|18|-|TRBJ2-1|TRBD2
CAWRGRTGLAGGPHEQFF
TGTGCCTGGAGGGGCAGAACGGGACTAGCGGGAGGGCCACATGAGCAGTTCTTC
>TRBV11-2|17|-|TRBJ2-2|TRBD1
CASSPGSGTGVTGELFF
TGTGCCAGCAGCCCGGGATCCGGGACAGGGGTAACCGGGGAGCTGTTTTTT
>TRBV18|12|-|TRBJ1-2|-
CASSRRQDYYTF
TGTGCCAGCTCCAGAAGACAGGATTACTACACCTTC
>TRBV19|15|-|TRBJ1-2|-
CASSPQTRGTYGYTF
TGTGCCAGTAGTCCCCAAACGAGGGGGACCTATGGCTACACCTTC
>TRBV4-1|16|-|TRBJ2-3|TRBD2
CASSQDLAGYTDTQYF
TGCGCCAGCAGCCAAGACCTAGCGGGGTACACAGATACGCAGTATTTT
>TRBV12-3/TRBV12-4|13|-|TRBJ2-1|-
CASSRNRRDEQFF
TGTGCCAGCAGCCGCAACAGGAGGGATGAGCAGTTCTTC
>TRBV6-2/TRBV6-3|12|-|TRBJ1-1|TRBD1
CASSYDRGKAFF
TGTGCCAGCAGTTACGACAGGGGGAAAGCTTTCTTT